This TCR beta chain was sequenced for a study of response to subunit inactivated influenza vaccine. Germline CDR1 is SGHAT and CDR2 is FQNNGV. The CDR3 spans 15 residues. V dropped 4 bases and J dropped 7; count of bases not matched to a gene: 12. TCRdb used MiXCR to reprocess the RT-PCR reads, holding one entry per CDR3 protein. Here the sample spans roughly 650,000 distinct CDR3 sequences, about a sixth being singletons. The receptor's source is a man aged 45-65 years who received an inactivated influenza vaccine. The sequencing used PBMCs from blood, collected roughly 12 days after vaccination. This chain joins TRBV11-2 and TRBJ2-5, with 7 bases lining up with TRBD2. CDR3 DNA: TGTGCCAGCAGCTCTTGGACTAGAAAAGGGGTGACCCAGTACTTC. This gives the protein CASSSWTRKGVTQYF. Full variable domain (rest looked up from reference TRBV11-2 and TRBJ2-5): EAGVAQSPRYKIIEKRQSVAFWCNPISGHATLYWYQQILGQGPKLLIQFQNNGVVDDSQLPKDRFSAERLKGVDSTLKIQPAKLEDSAVYLCASSSWTRKGVTQYFGPGTRLLVL.